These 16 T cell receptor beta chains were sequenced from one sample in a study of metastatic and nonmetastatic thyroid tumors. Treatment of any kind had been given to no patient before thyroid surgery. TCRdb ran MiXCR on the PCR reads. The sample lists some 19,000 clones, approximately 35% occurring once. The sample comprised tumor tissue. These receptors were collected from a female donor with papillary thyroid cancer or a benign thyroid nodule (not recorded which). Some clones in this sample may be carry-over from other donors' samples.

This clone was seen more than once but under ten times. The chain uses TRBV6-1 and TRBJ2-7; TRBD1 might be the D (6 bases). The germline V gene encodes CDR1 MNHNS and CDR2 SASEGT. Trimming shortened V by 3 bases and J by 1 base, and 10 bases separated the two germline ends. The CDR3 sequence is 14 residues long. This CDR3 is CASSEGRGSYEQYF. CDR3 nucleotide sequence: TGTGCCAGCAGTGAGGGCAGGGGTTCCTACGAGCAGTACTTC.

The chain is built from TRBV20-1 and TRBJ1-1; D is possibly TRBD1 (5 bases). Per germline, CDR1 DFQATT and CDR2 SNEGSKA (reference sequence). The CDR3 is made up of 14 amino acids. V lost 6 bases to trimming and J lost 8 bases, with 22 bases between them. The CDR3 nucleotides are TGCAGTGCCCCACCTGGCGGGGGGGTACAGGAAGCTTTCTTT. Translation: CSAPPGGGVQEAFF.

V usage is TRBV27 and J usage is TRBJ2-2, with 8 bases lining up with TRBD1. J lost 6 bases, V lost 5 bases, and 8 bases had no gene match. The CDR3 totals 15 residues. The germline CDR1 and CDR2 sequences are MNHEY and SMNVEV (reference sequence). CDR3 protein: CASSPTGAQPGELFF. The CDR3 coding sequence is TGTGCCAGCAGTCCGACAGGGGCCCAGCCCGGGGAGCTGTTTTTT.

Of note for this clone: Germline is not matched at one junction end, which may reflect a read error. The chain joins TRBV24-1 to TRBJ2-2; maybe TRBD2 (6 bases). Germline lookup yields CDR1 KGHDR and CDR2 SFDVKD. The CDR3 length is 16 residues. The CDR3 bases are TGTGCCACCAGTGATGGGGGACTTGGGTACACCCGGGAGCTGCTTTTT. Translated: CATSDGGLGYTRELLF.

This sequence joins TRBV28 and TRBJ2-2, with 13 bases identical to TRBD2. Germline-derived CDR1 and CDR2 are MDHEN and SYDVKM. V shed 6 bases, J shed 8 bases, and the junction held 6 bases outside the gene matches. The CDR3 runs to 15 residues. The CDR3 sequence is CASSKGTSGTGELFF. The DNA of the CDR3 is TGTGCCAGCAGCAAGGGGACTAGCGGGACTGGGGAGCTGTTTTTT.

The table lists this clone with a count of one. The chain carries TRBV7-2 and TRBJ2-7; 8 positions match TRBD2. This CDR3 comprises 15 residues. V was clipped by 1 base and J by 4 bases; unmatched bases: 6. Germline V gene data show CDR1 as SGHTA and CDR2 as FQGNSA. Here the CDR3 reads CASSLVAGWTYEQYF. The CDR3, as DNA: TGTGCCAGCAGCTTAGTAGCGGGATGGACTTACGAGCAGTACTTC.

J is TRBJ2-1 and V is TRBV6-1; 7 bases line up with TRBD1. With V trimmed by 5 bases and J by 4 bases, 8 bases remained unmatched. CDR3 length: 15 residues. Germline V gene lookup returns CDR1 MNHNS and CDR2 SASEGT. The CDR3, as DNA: TGTGCCAGCAGTCAAGGGGGCGTAGGGTACAATGAGCAGTTCTTC. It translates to CASSQGGVGYNEQFF.

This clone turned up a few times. CDR3 coding DNA: TGTGCCAGCAGTCCAAGCGGGGCCTCCTACAATGAGCAGTTCTTC. As protein: CASSPSGASYNEQFF. The chain uses TRBV27 and TRBJ2-1, with 7 bases aligning to TRBD2. Germline V lookup: CDR1 MNHEY, CDR2 SMNVEV (reference sequence). The CDR3 totals 15 residues. Unmatched junction bases numbered 4, after V lost 5 bases and J lost 0 bases.

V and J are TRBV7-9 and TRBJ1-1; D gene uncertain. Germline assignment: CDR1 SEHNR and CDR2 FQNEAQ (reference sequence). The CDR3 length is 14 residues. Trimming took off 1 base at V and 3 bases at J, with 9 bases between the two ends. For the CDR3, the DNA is TGTGCCAGCAGCTTAGGGCAGGCGGACACTGAAGCTTTCTTT. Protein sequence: CASSLGQADTEAFF.

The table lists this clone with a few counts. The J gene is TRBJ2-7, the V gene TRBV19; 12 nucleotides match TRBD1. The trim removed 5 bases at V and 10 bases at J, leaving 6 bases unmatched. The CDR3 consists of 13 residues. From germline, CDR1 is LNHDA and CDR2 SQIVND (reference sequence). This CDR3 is CASSPRDRGLQYF. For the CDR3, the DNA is TGTGCCAGTAGTCCTCGGGACAGGGGGCTTCAGTACTTC.

The CDR3 loop reads CASSSGFMVEQYF. DNA for the CDR3: TGTGCCAGCAGTTCTGGGTTCATGGTCGAGCAGTACTTC. This rearrangement joins TRBV6-1 to TRBJ2-7; D is unclear. Trimming took off 5 bases at V and 6 bases at J, with 14 bases between the two ends. In germline, CDR1 is MNHNS, CDR2 SASEGT. CDR3 length: 13 amino acids.

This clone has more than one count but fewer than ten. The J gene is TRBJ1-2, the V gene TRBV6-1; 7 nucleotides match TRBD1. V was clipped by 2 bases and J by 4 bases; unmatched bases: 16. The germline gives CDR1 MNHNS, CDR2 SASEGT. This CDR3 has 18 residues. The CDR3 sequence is CASSERDSLLNPPYGYTF. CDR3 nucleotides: TGTGCCAGCAGTGAACGGGACAGCCTTTTAAACCCCCCCTATGGCTACACCTTC.

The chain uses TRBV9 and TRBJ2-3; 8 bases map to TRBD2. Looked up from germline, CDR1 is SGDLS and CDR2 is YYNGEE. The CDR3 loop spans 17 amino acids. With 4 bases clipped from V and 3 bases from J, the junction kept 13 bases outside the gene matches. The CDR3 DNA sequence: TGTGCCAGCAGCTTAAGGACTGGAGCGGGGGATACAGATACGCAGTATTTT. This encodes CASSLRTGAGDTDTQYF.

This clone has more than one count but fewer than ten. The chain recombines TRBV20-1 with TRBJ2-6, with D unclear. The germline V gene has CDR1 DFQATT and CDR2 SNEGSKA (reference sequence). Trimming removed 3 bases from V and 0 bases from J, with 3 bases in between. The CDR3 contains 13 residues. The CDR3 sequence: CSARTSGANVLTF. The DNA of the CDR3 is TGCAGTGCTAGGACCTCTGGGGCCAACGTCCTGACTTTC.

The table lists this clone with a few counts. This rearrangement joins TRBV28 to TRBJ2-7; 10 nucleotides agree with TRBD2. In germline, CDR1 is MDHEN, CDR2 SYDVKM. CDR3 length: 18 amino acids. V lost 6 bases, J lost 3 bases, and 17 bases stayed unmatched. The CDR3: CASRLSGRFGLAHYEQYF. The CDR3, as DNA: TGTGCCAGCAGACTTAGCGGGAGGTTTGGCCTCGCCCACTACGAGCAGTACTTC. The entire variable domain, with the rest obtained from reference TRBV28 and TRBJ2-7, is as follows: DVKVTQSSRYLVKRTGEKVFLECVQDMDHENMFWYRQDPGLGLRLIYFSYDVKMKEKGDIPEGYSVSREKKERFSLILESASTNQTSMYLCASRLSGRFGLAHYEQYFGPGTRLTVT.

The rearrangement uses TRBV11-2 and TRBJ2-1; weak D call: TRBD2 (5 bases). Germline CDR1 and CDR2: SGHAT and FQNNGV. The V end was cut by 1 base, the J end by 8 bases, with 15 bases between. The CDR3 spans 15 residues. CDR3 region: CASSLGALDEDEQFF. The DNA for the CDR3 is TGTGCCAGCAGCTTAGGAGCACTAGACGAAGATGAGCAGTTCTTC.